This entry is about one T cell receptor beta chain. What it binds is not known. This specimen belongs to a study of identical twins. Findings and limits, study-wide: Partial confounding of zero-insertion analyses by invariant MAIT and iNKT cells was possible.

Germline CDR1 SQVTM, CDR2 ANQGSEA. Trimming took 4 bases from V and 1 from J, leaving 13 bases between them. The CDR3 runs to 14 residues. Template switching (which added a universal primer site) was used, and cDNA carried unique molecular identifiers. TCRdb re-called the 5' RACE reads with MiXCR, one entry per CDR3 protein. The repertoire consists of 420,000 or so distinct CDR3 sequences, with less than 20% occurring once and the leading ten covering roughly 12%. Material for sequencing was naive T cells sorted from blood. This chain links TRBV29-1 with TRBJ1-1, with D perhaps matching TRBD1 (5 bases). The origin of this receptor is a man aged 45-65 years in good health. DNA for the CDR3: TGCAGCGTTGGGGTGAGGGGACGGAACACTGAAGCTTTCTTT. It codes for CSVGVRGRNTEAFF. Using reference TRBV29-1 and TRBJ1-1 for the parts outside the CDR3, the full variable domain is SAVISQKPSRDICQRGTSLTIQCQVDSQVTMMFWYRQQPGQSLTLIATANQGSEATYESGFVIDKFPISRPNLTFSTLTVSNMSPEDSSIYLCSVGVRGRNTEAFFGQGTRLTVV.